Below are 13 T cell receptor beta chains sequenced from a single sample in a study of monozygotic twins with inflammatory bowel disease. TCRdb processed the 5' RACE reads again and assigns one entry to each CDR3 protein, with no DNA. The sample totals more than 300,000 distinct CDR3 sequences. Sequencing input: blood. The origin of the receptors is a human donor with ulcerative colitis or Crohn's disease, or a healthy co-twin of an affected twin (not recorded which).

The gene calls are TRBV11-2 and TRBJ2-5; TCRdb's D call, TRBD1, is unchecked because there is no DNA. The germline V gene has CDR1 SGHAT and CDR2 FQNNGV. This CDR3 contains 15 residues. The CDR3 sequence: CASSLDLGGQETQYF.

The chain carries TRBV6-2 or TRBV6-3 and TRBJ2-1; without DNA, the TCRdb call of TRBD1 cannot be checked. This CDR3 contains 11 residues. Germline-derived CDR1 and CDR2 are MNHEY and SVGEGT. CDR3 residues: CASTGGGEQFF.

The J gene is TRBJ2-2, the V gene TRBV20-1; the TRBD1 assignment by TCRdb is unverifiable without DNA. The CDR3 runs to 17 residues. Germline loops: CDR1 DFQATT, CDR2 SNEGSKA (reference sequence). The CDR3 region is CSARPLGQVANTGELFF.

The chain employs TRBV7-6 and TRBJ2-1; TCRdb designates TRBD2, a call that cannot be tested without DNA. This CDR3 has 15 amino acids. CDR1 is SGHVS and CDR2 is FNYEAQ in the germline V gene. CDR3 sequence: CASSLGASGRNEQFF.

The V call is TRBV7-9, the J call TRBJ1-1; TCRdb outputs TRBD1, but without DNA this stays unchecked. CDR1 is SEHNR and CDR2 is FQNEAQ in the germline V gene (reference sequence). CDR3 size: 13 residues. CDR3 residues: CASSLGTYTEAFF.

The J gene is TRBJ1-3, the V gene TRBV12-2; TCRdb designates TRBD1, a call that cannot be tested without DNA. TRBV12-2 is designated a pseudogene. The CDR3 has 21 amino acids. CDR3 loop: CASRPNLNGTGSRKSGNTIYF.

The chain joins TRBV20-1 to TRBJ2-5. The germline V gene encodes CDR1 DFQATT and CDR2 SNEGSKA (reference sequence). The CDR3 runs 14 residues. The CDR3 is CSARVGWYQETQYF.

The chain links TRBV4-1 to TRBJ1-5. Germline V lookup: CDR1 MGHRA, CDR2 YSYEKL. The CDR3 contains 14 residues. The CDR3 protein is CASSQGWVNQPQHF.

J is TRBJ2-3 and V is TRBV5-1; checking the TCRdb D call of TRBD2 is not possible without DNA. The CDR3 loop spans 16 amino acids. CDR1 and CDR2 from the germline V gene are SGHRS and YFSETQ. The CDR3 spells CASSLVSTGPTDTQYF.

The chain carries TRBV4-3 and TRBJ2-7; no DNA is available, so the TRBD2 call from TCRdb remains unchecked. The germline gives CDR1 LGHNA, CDR2 YSLEER. The CDR3 loop spans 17 amino acids. CDR3 in amino acids: CASSQDFYLAGMNEQYF.

The rearrangement links TRBV5-6 to TRBJ2-5; TCRdb gives TRBD2 as the D gene, but with no DNA this cannot be confirmed. Germline V CDR1 and CDR2: SGHDT, YYEEEE. This CDR3 comprises 17 residues. This chain's CDR3 is CASSPTTSGKYQETQYF.

V usage is TRBV30 and J usage is TRBJ2-5; the D call of TRBD1 rests on TCRdb alone, since no DNA is present to check it. Germline lookup yields CDR1 GTSNPN and CDR2 SVGIG (reference sequence). This CDR3 comprises 12 residues. CDR3 amino acids: CAWGTLRETQYF.

The gene calls are TRBV23-1 and TRBJ2-5; TCRdb's D call, TRBD2, is unchecked because there is no DNA. Being an ORF, TRBV23-1 has a function that is uncertain. The CDR3 has 14 residues. Here the CDR3 reads CASSQPRGRETQYF.